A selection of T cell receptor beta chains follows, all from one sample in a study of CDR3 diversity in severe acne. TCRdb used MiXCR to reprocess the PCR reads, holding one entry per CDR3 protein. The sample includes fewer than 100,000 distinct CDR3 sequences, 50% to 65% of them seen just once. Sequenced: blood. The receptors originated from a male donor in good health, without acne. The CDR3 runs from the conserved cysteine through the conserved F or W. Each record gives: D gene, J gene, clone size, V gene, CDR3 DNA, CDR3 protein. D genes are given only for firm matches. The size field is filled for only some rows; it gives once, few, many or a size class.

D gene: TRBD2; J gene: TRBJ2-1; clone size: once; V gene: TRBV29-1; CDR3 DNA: TGCAGCGTTGTGACTAGCGGGGGGTTCTCCTACAATGAGCAGTTCTTC; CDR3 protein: CSVVTSGGFSYNEQFF
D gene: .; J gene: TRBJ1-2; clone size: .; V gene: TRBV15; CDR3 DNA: TGTGCCACCAGCAGGGGGGCTAACTATGGCTACACCTTC; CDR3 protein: CATSRGANYGYTF
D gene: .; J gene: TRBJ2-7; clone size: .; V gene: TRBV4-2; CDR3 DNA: TGTGCCAGCAGCCAAGATCAAGAGTATAGCGGACGAGACTACGAGCAGTACTTC; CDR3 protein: CASSQDQEYSGRDYEQYF
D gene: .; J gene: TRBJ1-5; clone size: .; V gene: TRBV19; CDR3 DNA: TGTGCCAGTAGTTTACGGAATCAGCCCCAGCATTTT; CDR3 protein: CASSLRNQPQHF
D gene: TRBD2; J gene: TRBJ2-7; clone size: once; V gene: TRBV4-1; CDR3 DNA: TGCGCCAGCAGCCAGCGGGGACTAGCGGTCAGCTACGAGCAGTACTTC; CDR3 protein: CASSQRGLAVSYEQYF
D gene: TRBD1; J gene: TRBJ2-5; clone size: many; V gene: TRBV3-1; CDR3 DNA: TGTGCCAGCAGCCATCGTCGGGACAGAGGATCGGAGACCCAGTACTTC; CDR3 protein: CASSHRRDRGSETQYF
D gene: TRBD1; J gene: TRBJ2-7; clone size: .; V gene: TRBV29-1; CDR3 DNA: TGCAGCGTTGAGGACAGGGGAGGTAACGAGCAATACTTC; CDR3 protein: CSVEDRGGNEQYF
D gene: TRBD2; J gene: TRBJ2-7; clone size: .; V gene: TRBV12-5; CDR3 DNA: TGTGCTAGTGGTTTGCCCCCGACTAGCGGGAGGGCCTACGAGCAGTACTTC; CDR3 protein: CASGLPPTSGRAYEQYF
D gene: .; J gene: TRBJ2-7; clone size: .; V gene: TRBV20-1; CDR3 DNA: TGCAGTGCTAGAGTTCCGGGACGTGACGAGCAGTACTTC; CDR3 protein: CSARVPGRDEQYF
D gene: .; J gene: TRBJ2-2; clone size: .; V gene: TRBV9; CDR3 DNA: TGTGCCAGCAGTTACGGGGGCGGGAGTTTTCTCGGGGAGCTGTTTTTT; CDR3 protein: CASSYGGGSFLGELFF
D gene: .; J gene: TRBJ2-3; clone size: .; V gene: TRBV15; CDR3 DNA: TGTGCCACCAGCGGACGGGGTGCTAGCACAGATACGCAGTATTTT; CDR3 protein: CATSGRGASTDTQYF
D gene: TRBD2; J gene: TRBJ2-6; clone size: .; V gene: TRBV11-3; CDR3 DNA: TGTGCCAGCAGCTTAGGCCTAGCGGGAGGGCATAGGGCCAACGTCCTGACTTTC; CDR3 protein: CASSLGLAGGHRANVLTF
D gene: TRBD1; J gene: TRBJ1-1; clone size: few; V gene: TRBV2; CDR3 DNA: TGTGCCAGCAGTATCCCGAGACAGGGAAACACTGAAGCTTTCTTT; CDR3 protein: CASSIPRQGNTEAFF
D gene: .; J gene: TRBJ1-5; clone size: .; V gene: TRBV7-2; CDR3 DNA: TGTGCCAGCAGCCTAGGCGGGGCGGACCCAGGGTTTTTT; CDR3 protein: CASSLGGADPGFF
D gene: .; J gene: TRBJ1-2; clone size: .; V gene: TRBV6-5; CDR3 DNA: TGTGCCAGCAGTAACGGACTAGCGGGGTCGGGCTATGGCTACACCTTC; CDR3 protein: CASSNGLAGSGYGYTF
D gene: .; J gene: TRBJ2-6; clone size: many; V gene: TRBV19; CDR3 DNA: TGTGCCAGTAGTATTACTCGATGGGACCGTAGCTCTGGGGCCAACGTCCTGACTTTC; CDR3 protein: CASSITRWDRSSGANVLTF
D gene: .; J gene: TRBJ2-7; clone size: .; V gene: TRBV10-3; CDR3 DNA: TGTGCCATCAAGGGGGTGGGAGCGGAGGGGTACGAGCAGTACTTC; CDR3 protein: CAIKGVGAEGYEQYF
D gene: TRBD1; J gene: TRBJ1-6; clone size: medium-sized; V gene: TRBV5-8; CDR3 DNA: TGTGCCAGCAGCTGGGACAGGGTAAATTCACCCCTCCACTTT; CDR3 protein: CASSWDRVNSPLHF
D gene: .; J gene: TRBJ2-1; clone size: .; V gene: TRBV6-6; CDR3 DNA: TGTGCCAGCCATGATACCGGGGTAGGGGAGCAGTTCTTC; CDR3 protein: CASHDTGVGEQFF
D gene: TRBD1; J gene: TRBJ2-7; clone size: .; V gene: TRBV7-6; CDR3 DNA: TGTGCCAGCAGCTTAGTGGGTCAGGGGGCCAGGCAGTACTTC; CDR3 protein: CASSLVGQGARQYF
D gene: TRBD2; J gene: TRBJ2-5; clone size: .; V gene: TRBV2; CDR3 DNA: TGTGCCAGCCGAGGGGGTAGCGGGAGGGCTGAGACCCAGTACTTC; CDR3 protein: CASRGGSGRAETQYF
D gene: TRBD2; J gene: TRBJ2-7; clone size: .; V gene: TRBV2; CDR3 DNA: TGTGCCAGCAGGGTGACTAGCGGGAGTGCCCACGAGCAGTACTTC; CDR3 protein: CASRVTSGSAHEQYF
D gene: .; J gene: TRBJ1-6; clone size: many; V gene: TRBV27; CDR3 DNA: TGTGCCAGCAGTTTATCGATGGGGCCTGGCGGCTCCTATAATTCACCCCTCCACTTT; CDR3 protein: CASSLSMGPGGSYNSPLHF
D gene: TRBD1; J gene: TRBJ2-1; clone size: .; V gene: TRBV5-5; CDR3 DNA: TGTGCCAGCAGCCTGACAGGGGGCGATGAGCAGTTCTTC; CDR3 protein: CASSLTGGDEQFF
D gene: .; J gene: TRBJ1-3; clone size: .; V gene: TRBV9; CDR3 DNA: TGTGCCAGCAGAGCCGGGACGGACTCTGGAAACACCATATATTTT; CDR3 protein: CASRAGTDSGNTIYF
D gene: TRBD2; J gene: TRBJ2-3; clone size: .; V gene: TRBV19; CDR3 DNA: TGTGCCAGTAGCCTAGACCGGGGACTAGCGGCAGATACGCAGTATTTT; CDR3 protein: CASSLDRGLAADTQYF
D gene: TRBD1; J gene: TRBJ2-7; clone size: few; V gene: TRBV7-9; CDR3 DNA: TGTGCCAGCAGCAGGGACAGGGGCCCCTACGAGCAGTACTTC; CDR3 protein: CASSRDRGPYEQYF
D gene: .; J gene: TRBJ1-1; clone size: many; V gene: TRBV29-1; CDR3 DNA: TGCAGCGTTGAAGTCGCAACACTCTACGAAGCTTTCTTT; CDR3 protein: CSVEVATLYEAFF
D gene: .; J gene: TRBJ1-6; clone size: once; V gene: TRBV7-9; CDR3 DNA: TGTGCCAGCAGCTTAGCGTTTGCCAGGGCCAATTCACCCCTCCACTTT; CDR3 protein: CASSLAFARANSPLHF
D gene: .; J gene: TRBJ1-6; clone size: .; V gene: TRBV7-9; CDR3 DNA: TGTGCCAGCAGCCCCAGATCGTGGAATTCACCCCTCCACTTT; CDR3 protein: CASSPRSWNSPLHF
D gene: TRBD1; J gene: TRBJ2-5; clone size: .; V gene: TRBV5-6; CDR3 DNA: TGTGCCAGCACCGGGACAGCCTCCAGGGAGACCCAGTACTTC; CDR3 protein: CASTGTASRETQYF
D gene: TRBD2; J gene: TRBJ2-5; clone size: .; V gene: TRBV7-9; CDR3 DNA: TGTGCCAGCAGCTACACCTGGGGGACTAATGAAAAACTGACCCAGTACTTC; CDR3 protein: CASSYTWGTNEKLTQYF
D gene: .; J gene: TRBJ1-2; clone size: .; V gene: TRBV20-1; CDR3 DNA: TGCAGTGCTAGAGCCGGGACACTCCGTCTGGGGGATGGCTACACCTTC; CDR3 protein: CSARAGTLRLGDGYTF
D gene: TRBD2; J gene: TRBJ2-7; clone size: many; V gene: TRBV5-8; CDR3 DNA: TGTGCCAGCAGTTCTACGGGACCGCTAGCGGGAGGGCCTTGGTACGAGCAGTACTTC; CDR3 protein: CASSSTGPLAGGPWYEQYF
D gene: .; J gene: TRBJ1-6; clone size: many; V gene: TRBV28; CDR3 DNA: TGTGCCAGCAGTTTATCAGATCCTTTCAAGGGCTCCTATAATTCACCCCTCCACTTT; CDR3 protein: CASSLSDPFKGSYNSPLHF
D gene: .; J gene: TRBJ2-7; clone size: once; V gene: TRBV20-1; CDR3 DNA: TGCAGTGCCAGTGGGGTAGCGTGGGGCTACGAGCAGTACTTC; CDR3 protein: CSASGVAWGYEQYF
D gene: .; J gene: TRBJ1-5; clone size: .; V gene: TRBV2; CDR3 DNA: TGTGCCAGCAACGGGAGAGTTAGCAATCAGCCCCAGCATTTT; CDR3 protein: CASNGRVSNQPQHF
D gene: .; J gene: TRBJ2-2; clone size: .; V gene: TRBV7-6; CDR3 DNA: .; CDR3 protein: CASSRGTEQYFGPGLANTGELFF
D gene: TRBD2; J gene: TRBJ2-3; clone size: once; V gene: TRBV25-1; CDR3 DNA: TGTGCCAGCAGCTCCGTAGCGGGGGCGACAGATACGCAGTATTTT; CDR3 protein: CASSSVAGATDTQYF